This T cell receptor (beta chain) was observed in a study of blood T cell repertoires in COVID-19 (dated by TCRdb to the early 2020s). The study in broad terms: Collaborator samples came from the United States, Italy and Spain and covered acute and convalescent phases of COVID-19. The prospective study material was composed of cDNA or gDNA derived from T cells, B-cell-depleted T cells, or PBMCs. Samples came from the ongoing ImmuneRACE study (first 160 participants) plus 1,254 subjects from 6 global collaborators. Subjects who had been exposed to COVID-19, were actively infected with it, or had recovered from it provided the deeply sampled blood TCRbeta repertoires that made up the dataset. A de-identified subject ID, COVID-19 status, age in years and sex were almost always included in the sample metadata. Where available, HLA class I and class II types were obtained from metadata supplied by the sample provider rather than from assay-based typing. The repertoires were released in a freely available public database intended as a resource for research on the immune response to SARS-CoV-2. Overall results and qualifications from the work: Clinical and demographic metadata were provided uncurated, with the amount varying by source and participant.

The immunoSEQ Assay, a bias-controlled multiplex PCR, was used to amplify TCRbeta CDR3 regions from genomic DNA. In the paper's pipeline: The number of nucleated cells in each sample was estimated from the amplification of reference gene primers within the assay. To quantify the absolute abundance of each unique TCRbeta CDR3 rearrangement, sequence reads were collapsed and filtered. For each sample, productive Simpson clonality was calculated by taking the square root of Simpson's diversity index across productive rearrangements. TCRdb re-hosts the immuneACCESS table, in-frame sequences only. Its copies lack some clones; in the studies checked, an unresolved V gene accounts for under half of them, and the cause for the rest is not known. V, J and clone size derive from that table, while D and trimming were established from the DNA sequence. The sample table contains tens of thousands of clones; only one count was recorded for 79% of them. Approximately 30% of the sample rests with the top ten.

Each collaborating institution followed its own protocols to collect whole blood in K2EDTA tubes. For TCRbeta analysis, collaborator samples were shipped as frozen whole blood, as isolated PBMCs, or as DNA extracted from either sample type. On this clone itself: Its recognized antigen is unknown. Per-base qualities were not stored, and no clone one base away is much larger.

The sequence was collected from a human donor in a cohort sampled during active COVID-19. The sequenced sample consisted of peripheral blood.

The DNA sequence is as follows: TGCGCCAGTCAGGAAGTTATGGGCCGCACCGGGGAGCTGTTTTTT. Its protein reads: CASQEVMGRTGELFF. The receptor chain draws on TRBV5-1 and TRBJ2-2; the D gene assignment is ambiguous. Trimming takes 8 bases from V and 4 bases from J, and the germline ends sit 18 bases apart. Looking up the germline V gene yields CDR1 SGHRS and CDR2 YFSETQ. Measured from the cysteine to the phenylalanine, the CDR3 is 15 residues long. Of the read, only the CDR3 DNA is kept; its 45 bases are in frame from base 1.